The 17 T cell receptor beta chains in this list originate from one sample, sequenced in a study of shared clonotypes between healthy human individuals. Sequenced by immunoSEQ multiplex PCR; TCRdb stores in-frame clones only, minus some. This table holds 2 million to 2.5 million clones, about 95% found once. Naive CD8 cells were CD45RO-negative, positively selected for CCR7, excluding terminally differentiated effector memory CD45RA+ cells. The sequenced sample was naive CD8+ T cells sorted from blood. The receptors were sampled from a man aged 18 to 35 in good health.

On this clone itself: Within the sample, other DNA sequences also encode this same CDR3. CDR3 region: CASSQASDEQFF. The CDR3 DNA is TGCGCCAGCAGCCAGGCGTCGGATGAGCAGTTCTTC. V usage is TRBV4-1 and J usage is TRBJ2-1, with D hard to call. Germline V gene sequence: CDR1 MGHRA, CDR2 YSYEKL. With 3 bases removed from V and 8 bases from J, the gap between germline ends came to 8 bases. This CDR3 has 12 residues.

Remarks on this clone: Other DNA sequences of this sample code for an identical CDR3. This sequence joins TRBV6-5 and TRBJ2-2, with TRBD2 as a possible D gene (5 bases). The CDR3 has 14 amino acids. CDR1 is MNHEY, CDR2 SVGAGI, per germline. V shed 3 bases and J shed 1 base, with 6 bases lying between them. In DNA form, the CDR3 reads TGTGCCAGCAGTTATGGACTGAACACCGGGGAGCTGTTTTTT. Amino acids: CASSYGLNTGELFF.

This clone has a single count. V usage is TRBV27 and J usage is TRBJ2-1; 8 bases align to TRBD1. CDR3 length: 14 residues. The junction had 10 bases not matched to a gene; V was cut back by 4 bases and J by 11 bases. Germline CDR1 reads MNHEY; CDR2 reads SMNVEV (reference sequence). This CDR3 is CASSSGARGRKQFF. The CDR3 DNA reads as TGTGCCAGCAGTTCCGGCGCCAGGGGGCGTAAGCAGTTCTTC.

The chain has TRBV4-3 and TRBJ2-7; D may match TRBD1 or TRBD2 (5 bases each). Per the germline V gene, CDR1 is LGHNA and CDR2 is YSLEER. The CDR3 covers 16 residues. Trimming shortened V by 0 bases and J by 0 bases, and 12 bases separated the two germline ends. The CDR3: CASSQDRDGASYEQYF. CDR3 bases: TGCGCCAGCAGCCAAGATCGGGACGGGGCCTCCTACGAGCAGTACTTC.

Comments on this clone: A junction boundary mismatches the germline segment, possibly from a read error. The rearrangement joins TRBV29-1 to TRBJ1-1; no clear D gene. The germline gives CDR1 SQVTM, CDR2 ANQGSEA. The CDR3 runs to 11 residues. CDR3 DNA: TGCAGCATTGAACCGGCCCTTGAAGCTTTCTTT. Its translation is CSIEPALEAFF.

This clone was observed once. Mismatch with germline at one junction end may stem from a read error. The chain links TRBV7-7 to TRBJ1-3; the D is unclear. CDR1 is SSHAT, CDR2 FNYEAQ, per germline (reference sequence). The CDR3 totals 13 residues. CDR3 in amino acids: CASSSDPGDTIYF. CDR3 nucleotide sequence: TGTGCTAGCAGCTCGGACCCCGGGGACACCATATATTTT. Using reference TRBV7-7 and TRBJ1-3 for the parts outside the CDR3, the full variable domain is GAGVSQSPRYKVTKRGQDVTLRCDPISSHATLYWYQQALGQGPEFLTYFNYEAQPDKSGLPSDRFSAERPEGSISTLTIQRTEQRDSAMYRCASSSDPGDTIYFGEGSWLTVV.

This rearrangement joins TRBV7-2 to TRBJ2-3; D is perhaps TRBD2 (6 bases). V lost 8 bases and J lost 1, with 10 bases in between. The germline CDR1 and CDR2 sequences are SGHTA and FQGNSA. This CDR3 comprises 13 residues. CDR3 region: CASRASGTDTQYF. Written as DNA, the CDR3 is TGTGCCAGCCGGGCTAGCGGCACAGATACGCAGTATTTT.

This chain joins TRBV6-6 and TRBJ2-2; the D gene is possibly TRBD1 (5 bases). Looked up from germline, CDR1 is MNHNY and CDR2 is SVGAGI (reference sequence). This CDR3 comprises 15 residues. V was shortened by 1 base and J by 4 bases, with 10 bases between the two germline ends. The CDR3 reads CASSYLSGITGELFF. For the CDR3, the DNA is TGTGCCAGCAGTTACTTGTCAGGGATCACCGGGGAGCTGTTTTTT.

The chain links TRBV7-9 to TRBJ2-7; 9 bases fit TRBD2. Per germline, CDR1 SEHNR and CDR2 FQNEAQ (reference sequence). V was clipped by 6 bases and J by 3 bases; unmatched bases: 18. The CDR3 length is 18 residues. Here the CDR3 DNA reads TGTGCCAGCAGTCCTCCTTTTGGGGCGGGACTAGCACTCTACGAGCAGTACTTC. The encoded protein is CASSPPFGAGLALYEQYF. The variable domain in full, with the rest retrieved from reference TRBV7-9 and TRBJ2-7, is DTGVSQNPRHKITKRGQNVTFRCDPISEHNRLYWYRQTLGQGPEFLTYFQNEAQLEKSRLLSDRFSAERPKGSFSTLEIQRTEQGDSAMYLCASSPPFGAGLALYEQYFGPGTRLTVT.

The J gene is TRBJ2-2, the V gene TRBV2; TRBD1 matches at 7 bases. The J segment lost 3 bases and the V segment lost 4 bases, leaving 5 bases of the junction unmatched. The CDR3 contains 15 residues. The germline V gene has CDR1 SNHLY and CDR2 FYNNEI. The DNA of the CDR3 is TGTGCCAGCAGTGGGGAACAGGGGTACACCGGGGAGCTGTTTTTT. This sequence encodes CASSGEQGYTGELFF.

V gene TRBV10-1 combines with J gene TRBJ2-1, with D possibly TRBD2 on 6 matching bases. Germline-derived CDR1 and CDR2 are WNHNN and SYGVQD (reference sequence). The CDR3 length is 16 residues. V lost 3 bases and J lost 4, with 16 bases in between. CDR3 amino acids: CASSDPSGELYNEQFF. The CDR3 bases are TGCGCCAGCAGTGATCCCTCGGGAGAGCTTTACAATGAGCAGTTCTTC.

CDR3 loop: CARSRGGSRPETQYF. The CDR3 region has the DNA TGTGCCAGAAGTAGAGGCGGGAGTAGGCCTGAGACCCAGTACTTC. This chain links TRBV5-3 with TRBJ2-5; 7 nucleotides align to TRBD2. TRBV5-3 is identified as an open reading frame with a role that is uncertain. The CDR3 is made up of 15 amino acids. Trimming took 5 bases from V and 5 from J; bases not matched to a gene: 12.

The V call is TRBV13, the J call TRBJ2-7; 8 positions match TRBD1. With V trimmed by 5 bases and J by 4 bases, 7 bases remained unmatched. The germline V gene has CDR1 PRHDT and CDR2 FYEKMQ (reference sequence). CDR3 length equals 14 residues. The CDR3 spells CASSTTGDWYEQYF. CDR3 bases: TGTGCCAGCAGCACGACAGGGGACTGGTACGAGCAGTACTTC.

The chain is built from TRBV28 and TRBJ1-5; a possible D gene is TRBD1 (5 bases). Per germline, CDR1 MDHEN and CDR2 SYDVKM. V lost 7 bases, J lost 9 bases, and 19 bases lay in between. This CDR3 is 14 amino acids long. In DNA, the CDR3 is TGTGCCAGCAAATTCGGAGACAGCCTTTTGCCCCAGCATTTT. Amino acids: CASKFGDSLLPQHF.

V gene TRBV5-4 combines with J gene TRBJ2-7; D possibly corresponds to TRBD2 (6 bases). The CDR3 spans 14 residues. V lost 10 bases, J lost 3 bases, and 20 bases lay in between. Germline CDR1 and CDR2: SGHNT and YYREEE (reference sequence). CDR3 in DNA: TGTGCCGGAGGTCATGACCCGGGGGACTACGAGCAGTACTTC. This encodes CAGGHDPGDYEQYF.

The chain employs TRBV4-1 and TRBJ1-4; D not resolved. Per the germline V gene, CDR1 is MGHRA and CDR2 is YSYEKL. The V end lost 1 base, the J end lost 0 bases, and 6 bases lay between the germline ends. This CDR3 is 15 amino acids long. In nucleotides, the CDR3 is TGCGCCAGCAGCCAAGGGGATCCAACTAATGAAAAACTGTTTTTT. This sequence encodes CASSQGDPTNEKLFF.

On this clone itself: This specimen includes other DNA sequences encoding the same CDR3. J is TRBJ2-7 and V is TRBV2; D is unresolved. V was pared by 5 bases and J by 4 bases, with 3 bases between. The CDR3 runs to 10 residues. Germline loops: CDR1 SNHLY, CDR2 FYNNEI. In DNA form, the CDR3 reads TGTGCCAGCAGTTTGTACGAGCAGTACTTC. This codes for CASSLYEQYF.